The 4 T cell receptor beta chains below were found in one sample sequenced in a study of blood T cell repertoires in COVID-19. The protocol was immunoSEQ multiplex PCR, while the TCRdb copy is restricted to in-frame clones and leaves out a portion. The sample lists 240,000 or so clones; approximately 84% were seen once. The source material was peripheral blood. Receptors originate from a woman older than 75 with acute or convalescent COVID-19.

The rearrangement uses TRBV27 and TRBJ2-4; maybe TRBD1 (5 bases). The CDR3 contains 16 residues. Germline values: CDR1 MNHEY, CDR2 SMNVEV (reference sequence). V was pared by 9 bases and J by 2 bases, with 20 bases between. The CDR3: CARTPPGLRTKNIQYF. The CDR3 coding sequence is TGTGCCAGGACTCCCCCAGGGCTAAGAACCAAAAACATTCAGTACTTC.

This sequence joins TRBV7-3 and TRBJ2-6, with 8 nucleotides matching TRBD1. The CDR3 has 18 residues. Germline CDR1 and CDR2: SGHTA and FQGTGA. Trimming removed 6 bases from V and 0 bases from J; junction bases left unmatched: 10. The CDR3 DNA follows: TGTGCCAGCAGGTCCGGGACAGGCAAAAACTCTGGGGCCAACGTCCTGACTTTC. Protein product: CASRSGTGKNSGANVLTF.

A single count supports this clone. The chain uses TRBV5-1 and TRBJ1-1; TRBD1 matches 7 bases. Germline V CDR1 and CDR2: SGHRS, YFSETQ. Trimming removed 3 bases from V and 1 base from J; junction bases left unmatched: 9. The CDR3 length is 16 residues. CDR3 protein: CASSSRPQGENTEAFF. In nucleotides, the CDR3 is TGCGCCAGCAGCTCCCGCCCCCAGGGGGAGAACACTGAAGCTTTCTTT.

The chain combines TRBV18 with TRBJ1-3; no firm D call. The CDR3 extends over 14 amino acids. The V and J ends lost 6 bases and 1 base respectively, with 10 bases between them. Germline V gene lookup returns CDR1 KGHSH and CDR2 LQKENI. The chain's CDR3 is CASSPSGSGNTIYF. The CDR3, as DNA: TGTGCCAGCTCCCCCTCCGGGTCTGGAAACACCATATATTTT.